These 21 T cell receptor beta chains originate from one sample sequenced in a study of breast tumors, draining lymph nodes, adjacent tissues. MiXCR, applied by TCRdb to the multiplex PCR reads, yields one record per CDR3 protein. The sample lists roughly 49,000 distinct CDR3 sequences; roughly 41% were seen once. Source material: breast tumor tissue. These receptor sequences come from a female donor with breast cancer. Some clones in this sample may be carry-over from other donors' samples.

The sample holds many counts of this clonotype. The V and J genes are TRBV12-3 or TRBV12-4 and TRBJ2-2; tentative D call: TRBD2 (6 bases). The CDR3 is made up of 16 amino acids. Trimming left V 10 bases short and J 5 bases short, with 23 bases between. The CDR3 coding sequence is TGTGCCATCCCACTTGATGGGACTCCGGGTACCGGGGAGCTGTTTTTT. Translating it yields CAIPLDGTPGTGELFF.

This clonotype was detected many times. A much larger clone is a single base away; this may be a read error. The chain uses TRBV20-1 and TRBJ2-7; D call uncertain. This CDR3 has 14 residues. The germline V gene encodes CDR1 DFQATT and CDR2 SNEGSKA (reference sequence). CDR3 sequence: CSALSRVSSSEQYF. The CDR3 region has the DNA TGCAGTGCTTTATCTCGGGTGAGCTCCTCCGAGCAGTACTTC.

The rearrangement links TRBV4-2 to TRBJ1-4, with TRBD1 matching over 8 bases. Germline assignment: CDR1 LGHNA and CDR2 YNFKEQ. Unmatched junction bases numbered 9, after V lost 2 bases and J lost 10 bases. The CDR3 is 15 amino acids. The CDR3 loop is CASSQIRDRILKLFF. The CDR3 nucleotides read TGTGCCAGCAGCCAAATCCGGGACAGGATACTAAAACTGTTTTTT.

A remark on this clonotype: One end of the junction fails to match germline, which may point to a read error. This chain joins TRBV12-3 or TRBV12-4 and TRBJ2-3, with D possibly being TRBD2 (6 bases). This CDR3 region has 14 residues. In nucleotides, the CDR3 is TGTGCCAGCATGGGCCAGGGAGGCACAGATGCGCAGTATTTT. Translating it yields CASMGQGGTDAQYF.

This clonotype was seen many times. The chain employs TRBV24-1 and TRBJ2-1; the D call may be TRBD1 or TRBD2 (5 bases each). The CDR3 runs to 16 residues. Per the germline V gene, CDR1 is KGHDR and CDR2 is SFDVKD. Trimming shortened V by 3 bases and J by 7 bases, and 18 bases separated the two germline ends. Here the CDR3 reads CATSDNAGAGRNEQFF. CDR3 DNA sequence: TGTGCCACCAGTGATAATGCCGGGGCAGGGAGAAATGAGCAGTTCTTC.

This clonotype appeared many times. V and J are TRBV29-1 and TRBJ2-7; the D gene is possibly TRBD2 (6 bases). This CDR3 comprises 13 residues. Trimming shortened V by 3 bases and J by 3 bases, and 12 bases separated the two germline ends. Germline CDR1 reads SQVTM; CDR2 reads ANQGSEA. CDR3 DNA: TGCAGCGTTGAGAGGCAGGGAGGCTACGAGCAGTACTTC. This gives the protein CSVERQGGYEQYF.

A few counts support this clonotype. This may come from a read error, since a much larger clone is one base off. The J gene is TRBJ2-1, the V gene TRBV5-8, with 8 bases identical to TRBD2. Germline-derived CDR1 and CDR2 are SGHTS and YDEGEE. The junction had 15 bases not matched to a gene; V was cut back by 6 bases and J by 7 bases. This CDR3 is 16 amino acids long. The CDR3 coding sequence is TGTGCCAGCACCCCTGCGGTGGCAGCGGGAGAAAATGAGCAGTTCTTC. It is translated as CASTPAVAAGENEQFF. The full variable domain, completed using reference TRBV5-8 and TRBJ2-1, is EAGVTQSPTHLIKTRGQQATLRCSPISGHTSVYWYQQALGLGLQFLLWYDEGEERNRGNFPPRFSGRQFPNYSSELNVNALELEDSALYLCASTPAVAAGENEQFFGPGTRLTVL.

The chain carries TRBV10-2 and TRBJ1-4; D gene uncertain. Trimming took 2 bases from V and 8 from J, leaving 12 bases between them. Germline assignment: CDR1 WSHSY and CDR2 SAAADI. This CDR3 comprises 14 residues. The CDR3 spells CASSESGGGEKLFF. Written as DNA, the CDR3 is TGCGCCAGCAGTGAGAGTGGAGGTGGGGAAAAACTGTTTTTT.

A word on this clonotype: A much larger clone lies a single base off, so this may be a read error. The V call is TRBV11-2, the J call TRBJ2-3, with 9 bases lining up with TRBD2. The CDR3 has 16 amino acids. Germline CDR1 reads SGHAT; CDR2 reads FQNNGV. CDR3 region: CASSFLAGTSTGTQYF. The CDR3 nucleotides read TGTGCCAGCAGCTTCCTAGCGGGGACTAGCACAGGTACGCAGTATTTT. The full variable domain, rest sourced from reference TRBV11-2 and TRBJ2-3, is EAGVAQSPRYKIIEKRQSVAFWCNPISGHATLYWYQQILGQGPKLLIQFQNNGVVDDSQLPKDRFSAERLKGVDSTLKIQPAKLEDSAVYLCASSFLAGTSTGTQYFGPGTRLTVL.

This clonotype appeared many times. The chain uses TRBV4-3 and TRBJ2-5, with D perhaps TRBD2 (6 bases). CDR1 is LGHNA, CDR2 YSLEER, per germline. V lost 1 base and J 7 bases, leaving 10 bases between the germline ends. The CDR3 is 13 amino acids. CDR3 sequence reads: CASSQASAGTQYF. CDR3 bases: TGCGCCAGCAGCCAAGCTAGCGCTGGGACCCAGTACTTC.

This clonotype was seen many times. The rearrangement joins TRBV4-1 to TRBJ2-7; 8 bases align to TRBD2. After removal of 4 bases from V and 7 bases from J, the junction contained 12 bases not matched to a gene. The CDR3 sequence is 15 residues long. Germline V gives CDR1 MGHRA, CDR2 YSYEKL. The CDR3 reads CASSRHSGGGGEQYF. The CDR3 DNA follows: TGCGCCAGCAGCCGGCACTCCGGGGGGGGTGGGGAGCAGTACTTC.

There are a few counts of this clonotype. A read error may be the cause here, since a much bigger clone is one base away. The chain has TRBV11-3 and TRBJ2-2; 7 bases align to TRBD1. CDR3 size: 15 residues. CDR1 is SGHNT and CDR2 is YENEEA in the germline V gene. The V and J ends lost 5 bases and 6 bases, in that order; junction bases with no gene match: 9. In DNA, the CDR3 is TGTGCCAGCAGCCTGGACAGGTGGAGCCCCGGGGAGCTGTTTTTT. Protein product: CASSLDRWSPGELFF. The complete variable domain, with remaining parts taken from reference TRBV11-3 and TRBJ2-2, reads EAGVVQSPRYKIIEKKQPVAFWCNPISGHNTLYWYLQNLGQGPELLIRYENEEAVDDSQLPKDRFSAERLKGVDSTLKIQPAELGDSAVYLCASSLDRWSPGELFFGEGSRLTVL.

This clonotype was found many times. The chain employs TRBV24-1 and TRBJ2-1; 10 positions match TRBD2. Losses at the gene ends were 0 bases for V and 7 bases for J; bases not matched to a gene: 5. Germline V gene data show CDR1 as KGHDR and CDR2 as SFDVKD. The CDR3 runs 16 residues. The CDR3 loop reads CATSDLASGGSNEQFF. In DNA, the CDR3 is TGTGCCACCAGTGATTTGGCTAGCGGGGGATCGAATGAGCAGTTCTTC.

The genes are TRBV7-4 and TRBJ1-5; 10 bases are shared with TRBD1. V lost 1 base to trimming and J lost 0 bases; unmatched junction nucleotides: 3. Germline CDR1 SGHVT, CDR2 SQSDAQ. The CDR3 runs to 17 residues. CDR3 nucleotide sequence: TGTGCCAGCAGCTTAGATCGGACAGGGGGTAGCAATCAGCCCCAGCATTTT. It codes for CASSLDRTGGSNQPQHF.

This clonotype was seen a handful of times. The junction shows a germline mismatch at one end, possibly a read error. The chain is built from TRBV6-6 and TRBJ1-6; no clear D. The CDR3 is 12 amino acids. Germline CDR1 reads MNHNY; CDR2 reads SVGAGI (reference sequence). Written as DNA, the CDR3 is TGTGCCAGCAGCCCGGCCAATTCGCCCCTCCACTTT. Translation gives CASSPANSPLHF.

This clonotype was counted at least ten times. The chain carries TRBV6-2 or TRBV6-3 and TRBJ2-3; 13 bases map to TRBD2. Per the germline V gene, CDR1 is MNHEY and CDR2 is SVGEGT. The junction had 5 bases not matched to a gene; V was cut back by 6 bases and J by 5 bases. CDR3 length: 15 amino acids. DNA for the CDR3: TGTGCCAGCAGACAAACTAGCGGGAGGGGAGATACGCAGTATTTT. Its protein is CASRQTSGRGDTQYF.

This clonotype showed up many times. This rearrangement joins TRBV24-1 to TRBJ1-2; D is ambiguous. The V end was cut by 4 bases, the J end by 6 bases, with 14 bases between. CDR3 size: 14 residues. CDR1 is KGHDR and CDR2 is SFDVKD in the germline V gene. CDR3 DNA: TGTGCCACCAGTGAGCACGACCGGGTTCATGGCTACACCTTC. It encodes CATSEHDRVHGYTF.

The genes are TRBV12-3 or TRBV12-4 and TRBJ1-1; D gene unclear. Trimming stripped 5 bases from V and 1 base from J, with 8 bases between. CDR3 length: 13 amino acids. For the CDR3, the DNA is TGTGCCAGCAGTCGACACGAGAACACTGAAGCTTTCTTT. Amino acids: CASSRHENTEAFF.

The V and J genes are TRBV7-8 and TRBJ2-7; D is unclear. V dropped 2 bases and J dropped 2 bases, with 28 bases sitting between them. CDR1 is SGHVS, CDR2 FQNEAQ, per germline. This CDR3 has 20 amino acids. CDR3 coding DNA: TGTGCCAGCAGCTTAATCAAGCCTCGCGAACGTGGAACCCCCACCTACGAGCAGTACTTC. It translates to CASSLIKPRERGTPTYEQYF.

This clonotype was recorded many times. The chain uses TRBV20-1 and TRBJ1-1; D is undetermined. This CDR3 has 14 residues. Germline V gene data show CDR1 as DFQATT and CDR2 as SNEGSKA (reference sequence). The V and J ends lost 5 bases and 4 bases respectively, with 17 bases between them. CDR3 residues: CSAAPRGYGTEAFF. As DNA, the CDR3 is TGCAGTGCTGCCCCTCGGGGATACGGCACTGAAGCTTTCTTT.

This clonotype showed up many times. A much larger clone lies a single base off, so this may be a read error. The chain couples TRBV19 to TRBJ2-5, with 14 bases aligning to TRBD2. CDR1 and CDR2 from the germline V gene are LNHDA and SQIVND (reference sequence). There are 17 residues in the CDR3. The chain's CDR3 is CASSLGLAGGYQETQSF. CDR3 coding DNA: TGTGCCAGTAGCTTAGGACTAGCGGGAGGATACCAAGAGACCCAGTCCTTC.